A single sample is the source of the 21 T cell receptor beta chains below, sequenced in a study of shared clonotypes between healthy human individuals. Clones were sequenced by immunoSEQ multiplex PCR, and TCRdb holds only the in-frame ones, with some missing. The sample has 1,100,000 or so clones; approximately 80% are singletons. The specimen was memory CD4+ T cells from PBMCs. The subset was: CD45RA-negative fraction. These receptors all come from a man aged 18 to 30 in good health. Some clones in this sample may be carry-over from other donors' samples.

V and J are TRBV6-6 and TRBJ1-5; 8 bases line up with TRBD1. The CDR3 runs to 15 residues. CDR1 MNHNY and CDR2 SVGAGI come from the germline V gene (reference sequence). Trimming cost V 5 bases and J 3 bases; bases outside gene matches: 6. CDR3 region: CASSPGQALNQPQHF. The CDR3, as DNA: TGTGCCAGCAGTCCGGGACAGGCACTCAATCAGCCCCAGCATTTT.

The gene calls are TRBV9 and TRBJ2-7; 8 bases match TRBD1. J gave up 4 bases and V 4 bases, and 13 bases lay outside the gene matches. Germline loops: CDR1 SGDLS, CDR2 YYNGEE. CDR3 size: 16 residues. The CDR3 is CASSPGTGGSVYEQYF. The CDR3 coding sequence is TGTGCCAGCAGCCCCGGGACAGGAGGGAGCGTTTACGAGCAGTACTTC.

CDR3 loop: CASSLVTGAAETQYF. The DNA for the CDR3 is TGTGCCAGCAGCTTGGTTACGGGGGCCGCAGAGACCCAGTACTTC. The rearrangement joins TRBV5-4 to TRBJ2-5; D is possibly TRBD1 or TRBD2 (6 bases each). CDR3 length: 15 residues. Germline V CDR1 and CDR2: SGHNT, YYREEE (reference sequence). Trimming left V 0 bases short and J 4 bases short, with 13 bases between. The full variable domain, rest sourced from reference TRBV5-4 and TRBJ2-5, is ETGVTQSPTHLIKTRGQQVTLRCSSQSGHNTVSWYQQALGQGPQFIFQYYREEENGRGNFPPRFSGLQFPNYSSELNVNALELDDSALYLCASSLVTGAAETQYFGPGTRLLVL.

This clone appeared many times. Other DNA sequences from this sample encode an identical CDR3 as well. This chain uses TRBV6-5 with TRBJ2-5; weak D call: TRBD2 (6 bases). The CDR3 loop spans 15 amino acids. Germline V CDR1 and CDR2: MNHEY, SVGAGI. Trimming pared 0 bases from V and 3 bases from J, leaving 11 bases between. This chain's CDR3 is CASSYSGGTEETQYF. The CDR3 DNA reads TGTGCCAGCAGTTACTCCGGCGGGACCGAAGAGACCCAGTACTTC.

This clone has only one observation. The gene calls are TRBV19 and TRBJ2-2; D gene ambiguous. The V and J ends lost 3 bases and 9 bases respectively, with 11 bases between them. Germline-derived CDR1 and CDR2 are LNHDA and SQIVND (reference sequence). The CDR3 is 13 amino acids. This CDR3 reads CASSMRTTRELFF. CDR3 nucleotide sequence: TGTGCCAGTAGTATGAGGACCACGCGGGAGCTGTTTTTT.

V usage is TRBV28 and J usage is TRBJ1-1; D gene unclear. CDR3 length equals 14 residues. The germline gives CDR1 MDHEN, CDR2 SYDVKM. The germline V and J ends were trimmed by 5 bases and 0 bases, with 10 bases remaining between them. The CDR3 region has the DNA TGTGCCAGCAGTACAGTAGTCATGAACACTGAAGCTTTCTTT. Its translation is CASSTVVMNTEAFF. The entire variable domain, with the rest obtained from reference TRBV28 and TRBJ1-1, is as follows: DVKVTQSSRYLVKRTGEKVFLECVQDMDHENMFWYRQDPGLGLRLIYFSYDVKMKEKGDIPEGYSVSREKKERFSLILESASTNQTSMYLCASSTVVMNTEAFFGQGTRLTVV.

V gene TRBV6-4 combines with J gene TRBJ1-5, with D tentatively TRBD1 (5 bases). Germline V gene data show CDR1 as MRHNA and CDR2 as SNTAGT. V was shortened by 2 bases and J by 2 bases, with 16 bases between the two germline ends. This CDR3 has 17 amino acids. The CDR3 nucleotides are TGTGCCAGCAGTGACCCCACTTGGGGCGATGGCAATCAGCCCCAGCATTTT. Translating it yields CASSDPTWGDGNQPQHF.

Concerning this clone itself: The sample carries other DNA sequences with the same CDR3. The chain employs TRBV28 and TRBJ1-2; 9 nucleotides agree with TRBD1. The CDR3 runs to 13 residues. Germline assignment: CDR1 MDHEN and CDR2 SYDVKM. V was clipped by 3 bases and J by 8 bases; unmatched bases: 4. Written as DNA, the CDR3 is TGTGCCAGCAGTTTGGGGACAGGGCTCGGCTACACCTTC. Its translation is CASSLGTGLGYTF.

This chain joins TRBV4-2 and TRBJ1-4; 7 bases are a match to TRBD1. The germline V gene encodes CDR1 LGHNA and CDR2 YNFKEQ. V shed 4 bases and J 7 bases; nucleotides not matched to a gene: 9. The CDR3 contains 15 residues. The DNA of the CDR3 is TGTGCCAGCAGCCCTCGGACAGGAACTTTTGAAAAACTGTTTTTT. Translated: CASSPRTGTFEKLFF.

The V gene is TRBV7-3, the J gene TRBJ2-3; D is uncertain. Per the germline V gene, CDR1 is SGHTA and CDR2 is FQGTGA. There are 16 residues in the CDR3. V lost 6 bases to trimming and J lost 1 base, with 17 bases between them. The CDR3 region has the DNA TGTGCCAGCAGAAAGGGCAGGAGAGGTGGCACAGATACGCAGTATTTT. It translates to CASRKGRRGGTDTQYF.

The chain couples TRBV4-3 to TRBJ1-2; D uncertain. The CDR3 loop spans 17 amino acids. The V end was cut by 4 bases, the J end by 0 bases, with 18 bases between. The germline V gene has CDR1 LGHNA and CDR2 YSLEER. CDR3 DNA sequence: TGCGCCAGCAGCCCCGAACCGCTCAGCGCCGCTAACTATGGCTACACCTTC. It translates to CASSPEPLSAANYGYTF.

The CDR3 spells CASSYRLNNEQFF. CDR3 nucleotide sequence: TGTGCCAGCAGTTACAGACTGAACAATGAGCAGTTCTTC. This rearrangement joins TRBV6-5 to TRBJ2-1; D unresolved. This CDR3 region has 13 residues. The germline gives CDR1 MNHEY, CDR2 SVGAGI. V lost 2 bases to trimming and J lost 5 bases, with 7 bases between them.

The rearrangement links TRBV9 to TRBJ2-1, with 9 positions matching TRBD2. The CDR3 runs to 14 residues. V dropped 3 bases and J dropped 8; count of bases not matched to a gene: 6. Per germline, CDR1 SGDLS and CDR2 YYNGEE. The CDR3, as DNA: TGTGCCAGCAGCGCCGTGGGGACTAGCCATGAGCAGTTCTTC. Translated: CASSAVGTSHEQFF.

In this sample, this clone turned up a few times. V is TRBV28 and J is TRBJ1-2; 9 nucleotides match TRBD1. V trimming: 9 bases; J trimming: 8 bases; junction bases outside the gene matches: 10. CDR1 and CDR2 from the germline V gene are MDHEN and SYDVKM. CDR3 length: 13 amino acids. DNA for the CDR3: TGTGCCAGTATCACCGGGACAGGGATGGGCTACACCTTC. Protein: CASITGTGMGYTF.

The rearrangement joins TRBV4-1 to TRBJ2-7; 8 bases are a match to TRBD2. Trimming took 4 bases from V and 2 from J; bases not matched to a gene: 7. CDR3 length equals 15 residues. The V gene's germline CDR1 is MGHRA and CDR2 YSYEKL. The CDR3 loop is CASSRYIAGPYEQYF. Here the CDR3 DNA reads TGCGCCAGCAGCCGATACATAGCGGGACCCTACGAGCAGTACTTC.

In the case of this clone: Other DNA sequences within the sample encode an identical CDR3. V is TRBV18 and J is TRBJ2-5; D gene unclear. V lost 5 bases to trimming and J lost 2 bases, with 6 bases between them. From germline, CDR1 is KGHSH and CDR2 LQKENI. The CDR3 is 12 residues long. The CDR3 here is CASSRDQETQYF. DNA of the CDR3: TGTGCCAGCTCAAGGGATCAAGAGACCCAGTACTTC.

The V gene is TRBV7-9, the J gene TRBJ1-2; D may be TRBD1 (6 bases). Between the trimmed V and J ends, which lost 0 bases and 8 bases, there was a span of 16 bases. In germline, CDR1 is SEHNR, CDR2 FQNEAQ (reference sequence). The CDR3 runs to 15 residues. The CDR3 loop is CASSLAAGAIGGYTF. For the CDR3, the DNA is TGTGCCAGCAGCTTAGCGGCAGGGGCAATAGGAGGCTACACCTTC.

This clone was picked up one time. This rearrangement joins TRBV1 to TRBJ2-6. TRBV1 is a pseudogene locus. The CDR3 is 16 amino acids. CDR3 in amino acids: CTSSHGSSSGANVLTF. CDR3 bases: TGCACCAGCAGCCACGGCAGTTCCTCTGGGGCCAACGTCCTGACTTTC.

The genes are TRBV5-1 and TRBJ2-7; TRBD1 is a possible D gene (6 bases). Looked up from germline, CDR1 is SGHRS and CDR2 is YFSETQ. Trimming stripped 4 bases from V and 3 bases from J, with 14 bases between. There are 14 residues in the CDR3. As DNA, the CDR3 is TGCGCCAGCAGCGCTTTACTACAGGGCTACGAGCAGTACTTC. It codes for CASSALLQGYEQYF.

This chain connects TRBV7-2 to TRBJ2-5; 9 nucleotides line up with TRBD1. V lost 3 bases and J lost 4; bases outside the gene matches: 3. CDR1 and CDR2 (germline): SGHTA, FQGNSA. The CDR3 spans 14 residues. The CDR3 here is CASSFPDRGETQYF. As DNA, the CDR3 is TGTGCCAGCAGCTTCCCGGACAGGGGAGAGACCCAGTACTTC.

The J gene is TRBJ2-7, the V gene TRBV11-2, with D possibly TRBD1 on 6 matching bases. The length of the CDR3 is 13 residues. With 4 bases removed from V and 2 bases from J, the gap between germline ends came to 9 bases. Per the germline V gene, CDR1 is SGHAT and CDR2 is FQNNGV. CDR3 region: CASSSTGPYEQYF. DNA for the CDR3: TGTGCCAGCAGCTCGACAGGTCCCTACGAGCAGTACTTC.